Shown below are 2 T cell receptor beta chains from a single sample sequenced in a study of cytomegalovirus exposure and HLA in healthy donors. 60 Vbeta and 13 Jbeta primers were used in PCR. Clones were sequenced by immunoSEQ multiplex PCR, and TCRdb holds only the in-frame ones, with some missing. The data hold around 130,000 clones, with 81% observed a single time. Sequencing input: PBMCs. These receptor sequences come from a woman aged 40 to 50 in good health and CMV-seronegative.

Points on this clone: The junction departs from germline at one end; a sequencing error may be responsible. The V call is TRBV11-2, the J call TRBJ1-2, with 7 bases aligning to TRBD1. Germline CDR1 reads SGHAT; CDR2 reads FQNNGV. This CDR3 has 14 amino acids. CDR3 region: CASSLDRVGYGYTF. The CDR3 DNA reads TGTGCCAGCAGTTTAGACAGGGTTGGCTATGGCTACACCTTC.

This chain links TRBV11-3 with TRBJ2-7, with TRBD1 matching 8 bases. Germline CDR1 is SGHNT and CDR2 is YENEEA. The CDR3 has 13 amino acids. Trimming at V came to 5 bases and at J to 7 bases, leaving 7 bases not matched to a gene. This chain's CDR3 is CASSLRTGYEQYF. The CDR3 DNA reads TGTGCCAGCAGCCTCAGGACAGGGTATGAGCAGTACTTC.